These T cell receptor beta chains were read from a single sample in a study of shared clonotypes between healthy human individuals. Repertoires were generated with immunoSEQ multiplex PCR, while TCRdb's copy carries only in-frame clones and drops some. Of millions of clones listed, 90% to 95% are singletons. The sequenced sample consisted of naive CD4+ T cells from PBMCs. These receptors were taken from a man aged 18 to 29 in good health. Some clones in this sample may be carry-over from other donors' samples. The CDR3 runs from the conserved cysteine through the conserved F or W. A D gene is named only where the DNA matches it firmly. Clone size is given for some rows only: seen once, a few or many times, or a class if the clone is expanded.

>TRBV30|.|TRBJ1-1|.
TGTGCCTGGAGGGGAAAAGGAGTTTCGAACACTGAAGCTTTCTTT
CAWRGKGVSNTEAFF
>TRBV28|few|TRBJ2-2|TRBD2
TGTGCCAGCAGTACTAGCGGAATGAACACCGGGGAGCTGTTTTTT
CASSTSGMNTGELFF
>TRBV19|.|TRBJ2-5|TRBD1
TGTGCCAGTACCCCGACAGGGGCGCAAGAGACCCAGTACTTC
CASTPTGAQETQYF
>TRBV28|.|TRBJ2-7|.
TGTGCCAGCAGCTCGTCCAGGGACCGCTACGAGCAGTACTTC
CASSSSRDRYEQYF
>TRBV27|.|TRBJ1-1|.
TGTGCCACGCAGGCGAACACTGAAGCTTTCTTT
CATQANTEAFF
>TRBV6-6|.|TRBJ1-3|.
TGTGCCAGCAGTTTGGCGAACAGGGTGGCAGGAAACACCATATATTTT
CASSLANRVAGNTIYF
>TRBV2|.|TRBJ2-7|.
TGTGCCAGCAGAGGGACCTACATACTTCGCGAGCAGTACTTC
CASRGTYILREQYF
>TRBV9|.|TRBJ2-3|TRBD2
TGTGCCAGCAGCGCGACTAGCGGGTCTAGCACAGATACGCAGTATTTT
CASSATSGSSTDTQYF
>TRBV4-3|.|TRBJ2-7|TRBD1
TGCGCCAGCAGCCAACCGGGACAGCCCTACGAGCAGTACTTC
CASSQPGQPYEQYF
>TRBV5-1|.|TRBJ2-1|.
TGCGCCAGCAGCTTGGAACCGGGGTTGCGAAATGAGCAGTTCTTC
CASSLEPGLRNEQFF
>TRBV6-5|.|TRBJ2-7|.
TGTGCCAGCTACGGAAGAGGGCAGCCCCGCCTGGGGCAGTACTTC
CASYGRGQPRLGQYF
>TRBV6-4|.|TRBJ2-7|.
TGTGCCAGCAGTGTGAGGGAGCTTAGCTCCTACGAGCAGTACTTC
CASSVRELSSYEQYF
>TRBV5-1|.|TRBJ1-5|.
TGCGCCAGCAGCTTACAGGGTAGGGGCAATCAGCCCCAGCATTTT
CASSLQGRGNQPQHF
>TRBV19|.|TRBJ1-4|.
TGTGCCAGTAGTATAGTGGACCCGACGAGGCGTGAAAAACTGTTTTTT
CASSIVDPTRREKLFF
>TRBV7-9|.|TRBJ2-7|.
TGTGCCAGCAGTGACCCGGGAGCTTTCCCCTACGAGCAGTACTTC
CASSDPGAFPYEQYF
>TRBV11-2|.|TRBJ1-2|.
TGTGCCAGCAGCTTAGCGATGACAGTCTTATACTATGGCTACACCTTC
CASSLAMTVLYYGYTF
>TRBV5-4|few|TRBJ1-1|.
TGTGCCAGCAGCTTGGCCGGCAGTCCTGAAGCTTTCTTT
CASSLAGSPEAFF
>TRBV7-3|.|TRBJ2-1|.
TGTGCCAGCAGCTTAGGCGGGACCTACAATGAGCAGTTCTTC
CASSLGGTYNEQFF
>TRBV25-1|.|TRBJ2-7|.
TGTGCCAGCAGTGAGACAGGAATCTCCTACGAGCAGTACTTC
CASSETGISYEQYF
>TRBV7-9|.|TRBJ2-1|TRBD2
TGTGCCAGCAGCTTAGGTACCGGGACTAGCGGGATTAGTGAGCAGTTCTTC
CASSLGTGTSGISEQFF
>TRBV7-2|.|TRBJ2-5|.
TGTGCCAGCAGCCCGGCCTACTCGGGTGGCGAGACCCAGTACTTC
CASSPAYSGGETQYF
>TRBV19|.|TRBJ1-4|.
TGTGCCAGTAGTACACCCCACAGGCGCACAACTAATGAAAAACTGTTTTTT
CASSTPHRRTTNEKLFF
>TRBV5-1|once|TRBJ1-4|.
TGCGCCAGCAGCTTCTCCCACGCAACTAATGAAAAACTGTTTTTT
CASSFSHATNEKLFF
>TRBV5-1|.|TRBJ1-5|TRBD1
TGCGCCAGCAGCTGGGACAGGGAGAGTCAGCCCCAGCATTTT
CASSWDRESQPQHF
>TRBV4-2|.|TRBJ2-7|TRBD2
TGTGCCAGCAGCCATGTCGGACTAGCGGGAGGGCCAGGCTACGAGCAGTACTTC
CASSHVGLAGGPGYEQYF
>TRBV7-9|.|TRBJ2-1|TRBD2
TGTGCCAGCAGCTTGCTCGGGGGGAGCAATGAGCAGTTCTTC
CASSLLGGSNEQFF
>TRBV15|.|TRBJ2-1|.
TGTGCCACCAGCCCTATAGCGCGCTCCTACAATGAGCAGTTCTTC
CATSPIARSYNEQFF
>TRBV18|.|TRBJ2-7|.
TGTGCCAGCTCGCAACCTAGTACGAGCGAGCAGTACTTC
CASSQPSTSEQYF
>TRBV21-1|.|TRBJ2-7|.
TGTGCCAGCAGCATCCAGAAAGGACAGGACTTCTCCTACGAGCAGTACTTC
CASSIQKGQDFSYEQYF
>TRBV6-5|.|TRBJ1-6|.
TGTGCCAGCAGTTACGGCAGGCATTATAATTCACCCCTCCACTTT
CASSYGRHYNSPLHF
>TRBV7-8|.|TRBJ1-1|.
TGTGCCAGCAGCTTCGGGGACATTGAAGCTTTCTTT
CASSFGDIEAFF
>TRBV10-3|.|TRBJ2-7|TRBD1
TGTGCCATCAGGTCCCCGGGACAGGGATACGAGCAGTACTTC
CAIRSPGQGYEQYF
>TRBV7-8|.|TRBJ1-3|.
TGTGCCAGCAGCCTACAGGGACCCGGAAACACCATATATTTT
CASSLQGPGNTIYF
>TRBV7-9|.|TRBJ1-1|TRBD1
TGTGCCAGCCACTGGGTTTGGACAGGGACGAGTGACACTGAAGCTTTCTTT
CASHWVWTGTSDTEAFF
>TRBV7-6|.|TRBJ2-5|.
TGTGCCAGCAGCTTAACTAGCACCCAAGAGACCCAGTACTTC
CASSLTSTQETQYF
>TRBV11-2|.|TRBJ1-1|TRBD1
TGTGCCAGCAGCTTAGTCGGGACAGGCAACACTGAAGCTTTCTTT
CASSLVGTGNTEAFF
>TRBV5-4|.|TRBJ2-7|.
TGTGCCAGCAGCGCGGGACGGACCTCCTACGAGCAGTACTTC
CASSAGRTSYEQYF
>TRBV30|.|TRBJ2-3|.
TGTGCCTGGAGTTTCCACGAGGGTGAGACGCAGTATTTT
CAWSFHEGETQYF
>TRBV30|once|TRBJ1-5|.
TGTGCCCCCTCCTCTTGGGCAACCTGGCATCAGCCCCAGCATTTT
CAPSSWATWHQPQHF
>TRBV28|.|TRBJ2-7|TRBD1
TGTGCCAGCAGTTCCCCGGGACAGGCCTACGAGCAGTACTTC
CASSSPGQAYEQYF
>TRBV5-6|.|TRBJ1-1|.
TGTGCCAGCAGCTTGTGGCCGAACACTGAAGCTTTCTTT
CASSLWPNTEAFF
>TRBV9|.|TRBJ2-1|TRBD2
TGTGCCAGCAGCCGGGAGGGCGACTCCTACAATGAGCAGTTCTTC
CASSREGDSYNEQFF
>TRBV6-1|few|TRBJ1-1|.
TGTGCCAGCAGTGCCAGGGGGAACACTGAAGCTTTCTTT
CASSARGNTEAFF
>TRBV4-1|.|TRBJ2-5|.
TGCGCCAGCAGCCTGATAGCCAGGGTTGAGACCCAGTACTTC
CASSLIARVETQYF
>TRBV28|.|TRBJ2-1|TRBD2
TGTGCCAGCAGTTCCCTACTAGCGGCCTCCTACAATGAGCAGTTCTTC
CASSSLLAASYNEQFF
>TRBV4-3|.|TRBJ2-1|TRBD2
TGCGCCAGCAGCCAAAGGGGGGGGAGCGGGAGGGCCCTTGAGCAGTTCTTC
CASSQRGGSGRALEQFF
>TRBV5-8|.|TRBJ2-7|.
TGTGCCAGCAGCTTGGGGCAGCTTGTCCCCTACGAGCAGTACTTC
CASSLGQLVPYEQYF
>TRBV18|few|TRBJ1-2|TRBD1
TGTGCCAGCTCAGTGGGACAGGGGGAAGGCTACACCTTC
CASSVGQGEGYTF
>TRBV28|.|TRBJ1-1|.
TGTGCCAGCAGTGGGGGTCCGGGCCCTGCTTTCTTT
CASSGGPGPAFF
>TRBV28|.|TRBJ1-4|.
TGTGCCAGCAGTTTATGGACAACTAATGAAAAACTGTTTTTT
CASSLWTTNEKLFF
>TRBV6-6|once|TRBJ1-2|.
TGTGCCAGCACCCAAGCGGGGTTTAACTATGGCTACACCTTC
CASTQAGFNYGYTF
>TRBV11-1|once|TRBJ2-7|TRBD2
TGTGCCAGCAGCACACCCAACCGACTAGCGGGAGGGAAAGGGGGCGAGCAGTACTTC
CASSTPNRLAGGKGGEQYF